This record concerns one T cell receptor (beta chain) sequence. What it binds is not known. Sequencing used immunoSEQ multiplex PCR; TCRdb keeps in-frame clones, though not all of them. The sample carries about 49,000 clones, 65% to 90% recorded once. These data come from a study of OX40 agonist ivuxolimab in advanced cancers. Overall study: The patients received agonistic anti-OX40 (CD134) antibody ivuxolimab. Findings and caveats of the study: Several nonresponders also turned out to have low normalized T-cell clonal expansion.

Trimming stripped 5 bases from V and 2 bases from J, with 16 bases between. This CDR3 is built from 15 residues. CDR1 and CDR2 from the germline V gene are MNHEY and SVGAGI. The sequence was collected from an adult with an advanced solid tumor such as melanoma, head and neck, liver or kidney cancer. The J gene is TRBJ2-7, the V gene TRBV6-5, with D possibly matching TRBD2 (6 bases). The input for sequencing was CD4+ or CD8+ T cells sorted from blood, taken in a trial of the OX40 agonist ivuxolimab. The CDR3 here is CASSIGTPGPYEQYF. The CDR3 coding sequence is TGTGCCAGCAGTATCGGGACTCCGGGCCCCTACGAGCAGTACTTC.